This TCR beta chain comes out of a study of OX40 agonist ivuxolimab in advanced cancers. Study in general: Patients were treated with ivuxolimab, an agonistic anti-OX40 (CD134) antibody. Partial responses were achieved by three patients, of whom one had hepatocellular carcinoma and two had cutaneous melanoma. The study's findings and limits: At 0.1 to 3.0 mg/kg and by week 6, CD4+ and CD8+ T cells in the blood had expanded clonally. The study did not work out the antigen specificity of the expanded peripheral T cells.

The data were produced by immunoSEQ multiplex PCR, yet TCRdb's version contains in-frame clones alone and is incomplete. The sample has 82,000 or so clones, 85% seen once; the top ten hold around 2.5%. Of note for this clone: Its antigen is not identified.

CDR3 length: 12 amino acids. Germline CDR1 is MGHRA and CDR2 is YSYEKL. V was clipped by 6 bases and J by 0 bases, with 6 bases between them. This chain joins TRBV4-1 and TRBJ2-7; perhaps TRBD2 as D (5 bases). This TCR was recovered from an adult with an advanced solid tumor such as melanoma, head and neck, liver or kidney cancer. The sequenced sample was CD4+ or CD8+ T cells sorted from blood, obtained in a trial of the OX40 agonist ivuxolimab. CDR3 sequence: CASRGDSYEQYF. The CDR3 DNA follows: TGCGCCAGCAGGGGAGACTCCTACGAGCAGTACTTC.